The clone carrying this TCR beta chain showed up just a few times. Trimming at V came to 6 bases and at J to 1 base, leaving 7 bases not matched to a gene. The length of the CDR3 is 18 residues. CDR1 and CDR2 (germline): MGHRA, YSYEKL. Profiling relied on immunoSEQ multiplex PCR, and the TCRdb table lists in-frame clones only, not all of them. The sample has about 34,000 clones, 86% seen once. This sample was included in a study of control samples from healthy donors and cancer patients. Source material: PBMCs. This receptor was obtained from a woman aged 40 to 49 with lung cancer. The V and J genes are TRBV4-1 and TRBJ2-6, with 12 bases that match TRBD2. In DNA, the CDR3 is TGCGCCAGCAGTAGGGGACTAGCGGGTAGGTCTGGGGCCAACGTCCTGACTTTC. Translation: CASSRGLAGRSGANVLTF.